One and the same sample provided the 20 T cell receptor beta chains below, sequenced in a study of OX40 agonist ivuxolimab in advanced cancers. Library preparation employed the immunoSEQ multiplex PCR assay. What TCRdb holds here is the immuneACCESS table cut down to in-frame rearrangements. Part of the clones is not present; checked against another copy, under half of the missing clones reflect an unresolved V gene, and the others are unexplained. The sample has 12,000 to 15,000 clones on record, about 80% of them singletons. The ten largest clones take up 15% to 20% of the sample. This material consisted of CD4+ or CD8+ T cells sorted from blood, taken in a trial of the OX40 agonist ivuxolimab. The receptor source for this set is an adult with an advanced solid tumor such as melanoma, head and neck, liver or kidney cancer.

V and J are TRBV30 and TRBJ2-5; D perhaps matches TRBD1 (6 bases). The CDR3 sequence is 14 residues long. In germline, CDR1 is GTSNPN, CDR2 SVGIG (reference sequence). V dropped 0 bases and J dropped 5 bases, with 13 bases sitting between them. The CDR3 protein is CAWSVSQRGETQYF. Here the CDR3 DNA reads TGTGCCTGGAGTGTAAGCCAGAGGGGGGAGACCCAGTACTTC.

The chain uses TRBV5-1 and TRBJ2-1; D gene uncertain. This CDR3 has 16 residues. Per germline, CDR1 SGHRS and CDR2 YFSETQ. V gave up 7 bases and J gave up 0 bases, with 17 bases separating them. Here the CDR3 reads CASVGNVRSSYNEQFF. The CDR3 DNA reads TGCGCCAGCGTCGGAAACGTCCGGAGCTCCTACAATGAGCAGTTCTTC.

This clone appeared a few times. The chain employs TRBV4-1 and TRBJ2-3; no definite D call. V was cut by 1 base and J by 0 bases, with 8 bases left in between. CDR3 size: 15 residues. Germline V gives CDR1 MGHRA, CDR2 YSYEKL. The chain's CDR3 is CASSQVGFSTDTQYF. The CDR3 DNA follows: TGCGCCAGCAGCCAAGTCGGGTTTAGCACAGATACGCAGTATTTT.

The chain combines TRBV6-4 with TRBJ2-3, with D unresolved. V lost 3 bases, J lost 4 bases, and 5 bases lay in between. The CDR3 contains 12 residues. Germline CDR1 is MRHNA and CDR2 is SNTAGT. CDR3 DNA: TGTGCCAGCAGTGAGGGGTCAGATACGCAGTATTTT. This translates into CASSEGSDTQYF.

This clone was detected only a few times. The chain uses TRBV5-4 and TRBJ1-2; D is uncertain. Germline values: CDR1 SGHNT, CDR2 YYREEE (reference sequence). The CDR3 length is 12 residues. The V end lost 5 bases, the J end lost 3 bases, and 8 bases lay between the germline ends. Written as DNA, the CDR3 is TGTGCCAGCAGTGGAGTTGACTATGGCTACACCTTC. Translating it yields CASSGVDYGYTF.

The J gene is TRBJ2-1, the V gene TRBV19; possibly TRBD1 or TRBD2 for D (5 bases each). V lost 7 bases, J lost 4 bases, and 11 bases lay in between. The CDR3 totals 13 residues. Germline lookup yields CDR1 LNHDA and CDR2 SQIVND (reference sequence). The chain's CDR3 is CASKGPSYNEQFF. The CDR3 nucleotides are TGTGCCAGTAAGGGACCAAGTTACAATGAGCAGTTCTTC.

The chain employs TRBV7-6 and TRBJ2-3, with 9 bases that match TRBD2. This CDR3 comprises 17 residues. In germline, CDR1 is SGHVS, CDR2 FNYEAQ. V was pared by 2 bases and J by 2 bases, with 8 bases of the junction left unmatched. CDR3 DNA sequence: TGTGCCAGCAGCTTAATGGTGGCTAGCGGGGACACAGATACGCAGTATTTT. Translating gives CASSLMVASGDTDTQYF.

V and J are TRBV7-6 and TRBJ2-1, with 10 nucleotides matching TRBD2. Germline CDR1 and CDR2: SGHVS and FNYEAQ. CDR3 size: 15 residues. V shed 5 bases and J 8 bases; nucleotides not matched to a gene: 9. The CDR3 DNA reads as TGTGCCAGCAGCCAAGCGGGGGGGCCGGGTTATGAGCAGTTCTTC. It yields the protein CASSQAGGPGYEQFF.

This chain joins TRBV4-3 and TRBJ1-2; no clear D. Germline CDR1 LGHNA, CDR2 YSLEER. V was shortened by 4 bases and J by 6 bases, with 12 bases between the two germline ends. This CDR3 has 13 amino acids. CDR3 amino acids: CASSRWEGNGYTF. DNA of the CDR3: TGCGCCAGCAGCCGCTGGGAGGGAAATGGCTACACCTTC.

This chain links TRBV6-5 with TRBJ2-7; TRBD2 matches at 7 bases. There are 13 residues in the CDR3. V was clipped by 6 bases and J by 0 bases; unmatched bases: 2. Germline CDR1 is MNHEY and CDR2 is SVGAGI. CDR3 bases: TGTGCCAGCAGCAGGGACTACTCCTACGAGCAGTACTTC. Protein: CASSRDYSYEQYF.

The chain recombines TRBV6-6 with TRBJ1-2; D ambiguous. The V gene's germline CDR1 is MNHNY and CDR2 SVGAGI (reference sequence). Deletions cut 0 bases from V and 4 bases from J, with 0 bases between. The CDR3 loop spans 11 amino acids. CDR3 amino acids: CASSYSYGYTF. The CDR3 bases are TGTGCCAGCAGTTACTCCTATGGCTACACCTTC.

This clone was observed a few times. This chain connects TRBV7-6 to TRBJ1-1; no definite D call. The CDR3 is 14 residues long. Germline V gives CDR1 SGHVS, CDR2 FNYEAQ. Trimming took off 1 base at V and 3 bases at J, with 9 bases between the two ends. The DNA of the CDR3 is TGTGCCAGCAGCTTAGGGGCTTCGGACACTGAAGCTTTCTTT. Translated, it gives CASSLGASDTEAFF.

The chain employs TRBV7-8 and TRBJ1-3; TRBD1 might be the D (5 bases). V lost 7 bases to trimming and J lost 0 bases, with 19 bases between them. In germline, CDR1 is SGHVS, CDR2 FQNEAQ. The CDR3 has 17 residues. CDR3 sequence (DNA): TGTGCCAGCACCCCGTGGGCAGGGAGTTCCTCTGGAAACACCATATATTTT. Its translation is CASTPWAGSSSGNTIYF.

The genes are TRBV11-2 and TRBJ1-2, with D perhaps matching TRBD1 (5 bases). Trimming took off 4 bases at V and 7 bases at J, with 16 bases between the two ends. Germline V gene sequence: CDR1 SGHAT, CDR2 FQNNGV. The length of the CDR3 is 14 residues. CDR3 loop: CASSWNQGSGGYTF. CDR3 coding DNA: TGTGCCAGCAGCTGGAACCAGGGTTCTGGTGGCTACACCTTC.

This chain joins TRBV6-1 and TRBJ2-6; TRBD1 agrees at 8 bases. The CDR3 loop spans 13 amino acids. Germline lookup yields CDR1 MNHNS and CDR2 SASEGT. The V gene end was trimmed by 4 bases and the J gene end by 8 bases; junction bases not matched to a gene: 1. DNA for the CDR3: TGTGCCAGCAGTGGGACAGGGTCCAACGTCCTGACTTTC. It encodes CASSGTGSNVLTF.

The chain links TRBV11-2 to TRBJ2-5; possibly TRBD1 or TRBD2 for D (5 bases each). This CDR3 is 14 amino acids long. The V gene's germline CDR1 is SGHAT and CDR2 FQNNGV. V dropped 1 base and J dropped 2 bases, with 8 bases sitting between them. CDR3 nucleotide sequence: TGTGCCAGCAGCTTAGGAGGGGAGCAAGAGACCCAGTACTTC. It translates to CASSLGGEQETQYF. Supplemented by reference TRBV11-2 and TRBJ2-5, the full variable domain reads EAGVAQSPRYKIIEKRQSVAFWCNPISGHATLYWYQQILGQGPKLLIQFQNNGVVDDSQLPKDRFSAERLKGVDSTLKIQPAKLEDSAVYLCASSLGGEQETQYFGPGTRLLVL.

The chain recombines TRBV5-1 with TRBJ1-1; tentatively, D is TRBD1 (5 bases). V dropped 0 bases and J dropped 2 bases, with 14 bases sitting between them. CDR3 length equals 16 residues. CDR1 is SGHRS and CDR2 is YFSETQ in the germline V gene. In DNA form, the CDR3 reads TGCGCCAGCAGCTTGGCCAAGGTCGGGGCCAACACTGAAGCTTTCTTT. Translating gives CASSLAKVGANTEAFF. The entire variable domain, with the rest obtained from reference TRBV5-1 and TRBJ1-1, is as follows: KAGVTQTPRYLIKTRGQQVTLSCSPISGHRSVSWYQQTPGQGLQFLFEYFSETQRNKGNFPGRFSGRQFSNSRSEMNVSTLELGDSALYLCASSLAKVGANTEAFFGQGTRLTVV.

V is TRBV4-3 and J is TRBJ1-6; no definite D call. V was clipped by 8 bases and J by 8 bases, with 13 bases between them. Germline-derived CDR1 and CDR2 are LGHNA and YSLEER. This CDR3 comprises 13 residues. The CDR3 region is CASPFPGYSPLHF. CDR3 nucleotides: TGCGCCAGCCCCTTTCCCGGGTATTCACCCCTCCACTTT.

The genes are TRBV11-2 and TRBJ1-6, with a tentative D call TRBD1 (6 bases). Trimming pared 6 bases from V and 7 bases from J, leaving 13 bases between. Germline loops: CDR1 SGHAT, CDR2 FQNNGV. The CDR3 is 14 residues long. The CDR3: CASRLNRENSPLHF. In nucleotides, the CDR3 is TGTGCCAGCAGATTGAACAGGGAGAATTCACCCCTCCACTTT.

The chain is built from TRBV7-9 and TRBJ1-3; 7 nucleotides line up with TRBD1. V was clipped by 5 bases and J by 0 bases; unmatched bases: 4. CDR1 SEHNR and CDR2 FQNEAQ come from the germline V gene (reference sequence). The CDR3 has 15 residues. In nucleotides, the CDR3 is TGTGCCAGCAGCCCGACAGGGAGCTCTGGAAACACCATATATTTT. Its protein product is CASSPTGSSGNTIYF.